In this sample, the clone carrying this T cell receptor (beta chain) turned up a few times. Its antigen is as yet unknown. The entry originates in a study of shared clonotypes between healthy human individuals. Overall study context: For every donor, three CD4 naive, three CD4 memory, two CD8 naive and one CD8 memory plates were used. Study-wide results and limits: Memory subsets generally showed smaller estimated richness than naive subsets did. The sharing of 4.5% to 5% of naive CD4 clonotypes was seen across a handful of donors.

V trimming: 3 bases; J trimming: 7 bases; junction bases outside the gene matches: 10. CDR1 is SGHTS and CDR2 is YDEGEE in the germline V gene. CDR3 length equals 16 residues. The method was immunoSEQ multiplex PCR; TCRdb's version includes in-frame clones alone and lacks a portion of them. The sample carries some 1 million clones, about 77% recorded once. Subsets obtained from CD4+ cells comprised CD45RA+ naive and CD45RA-negative memory cells. The source is a man between 18 and 35 years old in good health. The rearrangement joins TRBV5-8 to TRBJ1-6; TRBD1 matches at 7 bases. The sequenced sample was memory CD4+ T cells sorted from blood. Subset reported: CD45RA-negative fraction. CDR3 in DNA: TGTGCCAGCAGCTCCCCTCGGGGACAGTTCAATTCACCCCTCCACTTT. The encoded protein is CASSSPRGQFNSPLHF.